These 8 T cell receptor beta chains share one sample of origin, sequenced in a study of shared clonotypes between healthy human individuals. Sequencing was performed with immunoSEQ multiplex PCR; in TCRdb, only in-frame clones are kept and a portion is missing. This sample has some 2,500,000 clones, with 80% to 95% found just once. Material for sequencing was naive CD4+ T cells from PBMCs. Specified subset: CD45RA+ positively selected. Receptors originate from a man younger than 35 in good health. Some clones in this sample may be carry-over from other donors' samples.

The chain carries TRBV28 and TRBJ1-2, with 9 bases identical to TRBD1. Trimming cost V 5 bases and J 5 bases; bases outside gene matches: 9. The germline gives CDR1 MDHEN, CDR2 SYDVKM. This CDR3 region has 15 residues. The CDR3 DNA is TGTGCCAGCAGTCCTCACAGGGGACAGGGTTATGGCTACACCTTC. It translates to CASSPHRGQGYGYTF.

This chain uses TRBV4-2 with TRBJ2-7; 9 nucleotides agree with TRBD2. Germline assignment: CDR1 LGHNA and CDR2 YNFKEQ. The CDR3 length is 17 residues. Trimming cost V 1 base and J 3 bases; bases outside gene matches: 10. In DNA, the CDR3 is TGTGCCAGCAGCCAAGGAGTGGCTAGCGGGACAAACTACGAGCAGTACTTC. This encodes CASSQGVASGTNYEQYF.

Written as DNA, the CDR3 is TGTGCCAGCAGGCCCGGGGGATTATCACAGCCCCAGCATTTT. Amino acid sequence: CASRPGGLSQPQHF. The chain combines TRBV6-6 with TRBJ1-5, with D possibly being TRBD1 (5 bases). The CDR3 is 14 residues long. Germline lookup yields CDR1 MNHNY and CDR2 SVGAGI (reference sequence). The ends were cut back, 6 bases at V and 7 bases at J, with 16 bases in the middle.

This chain uses TRBV7-9 with TRBJ2-1, with TRBD2 as a possible D gene (5 bases). Germline-derived CDR1 and CDR2 are SEHNR and FQNEAQ (reference sequence). V was pared by 4 bases and J by 4 bases, with 17 bases between. The CDR3 length is 16 residues. The CDR3 DNA sequence: TGTGCCAGCAGCTCGCCGAGGGCGACAACTTACAATGAGCAGTTCTTC. As protein: CASSSPRATTYNEQFF.

This chain connects TRBV4-1 to TRBJ2-3; 10 bases map to TRBD1. The ends lost 4 bases at V and 4 bases at J; junction bases unmatched: 5. The CDR3 is 15 residues long. Germline loops: CDR1 MGHRA, CDR2 YSYEKL. The CDR3 DNA reads TGCGCCAGCAGCCTGGGACAGGGGATCGCAGATACGCAGTATTTT. As protein: CASSLGQGIADTQYF.

This chain links TRBV5-1 with TRBJ2-7, with D tentatively TRBD1 (6 bases). The CDR3 sequence is 12 residues long. Trimming pared 4 bases from V and 6 bases from J, leaving 11 bases between. The V gene's germline CDR1 is SGHRS and CDR2 YFSETQ. The DNA for the CDR3 is TGCGCCAGCAGCACAGGGAGTAGCGAGCAGTACTTC. It translates to CASSTGSSEQYF.

The chain recombines TRBV13 with TRBJ2-7; D gene ambiguous. CDR3 length equals 14 residues. CDR1 is PRHDT, CDR2 FYEKMQ, per germline (reference sequence). Between the trimmed V and J ends, which lost 5 bases and 0 bases, there was a span of 11 bases. CDR3 region: CASSPSWGSYEQYF. In DNA, the CDR3 is TGTGCCAGCAGCCCTAGTTGGGGCTCCTACGAGCAGTACTTC.

This clone was seen only once. The same CDR3 is also encoded by other DNA sequences in this sample. The CDR3 region has the DNA TGTGCCAGCAGTTTACTCGGACAGGGCGGTGAAAAACTGTTTTTT. Its protein is CASSLLGQGGEKLFF. The chain recombines TRBV28 with TRBJ1-4; 8 bases agree with TRBD1. Unmatched junction bases numbered 6, after V lost 2 bases and J lost 7 bases. CDR3 length: 15 amino acids. CDR1 is MDHEN and CDR2 is SYDVKM in the germline V gene.